This T cell receptor (beta chain) was identified during a study of cytomegalovirus exposure and HLA in healthy donors. Notes on the study in general: Some 17,000 TCR beta sequences were associated with HLA alleles at 0.05 false discovery rate in a later analysis.

Germline lookup yields CDR1 LNHNV and CDR2 YYDKDF (reference sequence). The V end was cut by 0 bases, the J end by 3 bases, with 18 bases between. This CDR3 comprises 18 residues. The PCR contained 60 Vbeta and 13 Jbeta primers. Generated by immunoSEQ multiplex PCR, the TCRdb table keeps only in-frame clones and is missing some. The sample consists of about 300,000 clones, more than 80% of them appearing once. Comments on this clone: Its target is not known.

This chain connects TRBV15 to TRBJ2-1, with D perhaps TRBD1 (5 bases). Sequenced sample: PBMCs. The sequence came from a man aged 35 to 55 in good health and CMV-seropositive. CDR3 region: CATSRDPGAGLNYNEQFF. The CDR3 nucleotides are TGTGCCACCAGCAGAGATCCTGGGGCAGGGCTAAACTACAATGAGCAGTTCTTC.